The 26 T cell receptor beta chains reported below all come from one sample, sequenced in a study of OX40 agonist ivuxolimab in advanced cancers. The protocol used for the library was the immunoSEQ multiplex PCR assay. Not all clones reach the TCRdb copy of this immuneACCESS table, which keeps in-frame sequences only. Checked studies attribute under half of the gap to unresolved V genes and leave the rest unexplained. The sample records more than 45,000 clones, about 80% of which are singletons. Jointly, the top ten make up under 4% of the sample. The sequencing here drew on CD4+ or CD8+ T cells sorted from blood, taken in a trial of the OX40 agonist ivuxolimab. The source of these receptors is an adult with an advanced solid tumor such as melanoma, head and neck, liver or kidney cancer.

V usage is TRBV4-1 and J usage is TRBJ1-3; weak D call: TRBD1 (6 bases). Trimming took 0 bases from V and 5 from J, leaving 11 bases between them. This CDR3 is built from 15 residues. The germline CDR1 and CDR2 sequences are MGHRA and YSYEKL. CDR3 in amino acids: CASSQDSTGRNTIYF. The CDR3 bases are TGCGCCAGCAGCCAAGATTCCACAGGGCGAAACACCATATATTTT.

As regards this clone: Given a much more abundant clone one base away, this may be a read error. This is likely a read error, given that the CDR3 carries no conserved phenylalanine or tryptophan at its end. The V call is TRBV11-2, the J call TRBJ2-7; 8 bases fit TRBD1. CDR1 SGHAT and CDR2 FQNNGV come from the germline V gene. The CDR3 has 14 residues. The CDR3 coding sequence is TGCGCCAGCTCCCCGGACAGGGCCTCCTACGAGCAGTACTCC. Translating gives CASSPDRASYEQYS.

The sample holds a few counts of this clone. The chain combines TRBV2 with TRBJ1-1; no clear D. V lost 7 bases and J 4 bases, leaving 19 bases between the germline ends. The CDR3 has 15 amino acids. From germline, CDR1 is SNHLY and CDR2 FYNNEI. DNA of the CDR3: TGTGCCAGCAAAGATCTTACCCAACCGGCCACTGAAGCTTTCTTT. Protein sequence: CASKDLTQPATEAFF. The whole variable domain, filled in from reference TRBV2 and TRBJ1-1, reads EPEVTQTPSHQVTQMGQEVILRCVPISNHLYFYWYRQILGQKVEFLVSFYNNEISEKSEIFDDQFSVERPDGSNFTLKIRSTKLEDSAMYFCASKDLTQPATEAFFGQGTRLTVV.

J is TRBJ2-7 and V is TRBV19, with 9 bases identical to TRBD1. V shed 6 bases, J shed 5 bases, and the junction held 8 bases outside the gene matches. The CDR3 runs to 14 residues. Germline V CDR1 and CDR2: LNHDA, SQIVND (reference sequence). In DNA, the CDR3 is TGTGCCAGTAGCTCTTACAGGGGGCGGAACGAGCAGTACTTC. This codes for CASSSYRGRNEQYF.

The V and J genes are TRBV5-1 and TRBJ2-1; maybe TRBD2 (7 bases). Germline CDR1 SGHRS, CDR2 YFSETQ. Trimming took 5 bases from V and 0 from J, leaving 12 bases between them. This CDR3 is 15 amino acids long. The CDR3 sequence: CASSGGGSSYNEQFF. CDR3 DNA: TGCGCCAGCAGTGGGGGCGGGAGCTCCTACAATGAGCAGTTCTTC.

The chain has TRBV27 and TRBJ1-1; 8 bases fit TRBD1. Germline trimming cut 5 bases from V and 4 bases from J; bases unmatched to any gene: 15. Per the germline V gene, CDR1 is MNHEY and CDR2 is SMNVEV (reference sequence). This CDR3 comprises 17 residues. The CDR3 nucleotides read TGTGCCAGCAGTGTGATATGGTTACAGGGGGGCGTCACTGAAGCTTTCTTT. It codes for CASSVIWLQGGVTEAFF.

The V call is TRBV27, the J call TRBJ2-2; D not certain. V lost 3 bases and J 5 bases, leaving 10 bases between the germline ends. Germline CDR1 MNHEY, CDR2 SMNVEV (reference sequence). CDR3 length: 14 residues. CDR3 in DNA: TGTGCCAGCAGTTTCTCGATGGGTACCGGGGAGCTGTTTTTT. It codes for CASSFSMGTGELFF.

The chain joins TRBV7-3 to TRBJ2-7; the match to TRBD1 covers 8 bases. CDR3 length equals 17 residues. Trimming took 1 base from V and 2 from J; bases not matched to a gene: 10. Germline loops: CDR1 SGHTA, CDR2 FQGTGA. DNA of the CDR3: TGTGCCAGCAGCTTAAATAACTTCGGGACAGGACCCTACGAGCAGTACTTC. It yields the protein CASSLNNFGTGPYEQYF.

The chain carries TRBV11-3 and TRBJ2-3; tentatively, D is TRBD2 (7 bases). V was shortened by 4 bases and J by 1 base, with 15 bases between the two germline ends. Germline lookup yields CDR1 SGHNT and CDR2 YENEEA. The CDR3 consists of 16 residues. As DNA, the CDR3 is TGTGCCAGCAGCTATGGGGGGCTAGCGGGCACAGATACGCAGTATTTT. The encoded protein is CASSYGGLAGTDTQYF.

The gene calls are TRBV25-1 and TRBJ1-1; 7 nucleotides line up with TRBD1. Trimming removed 4 bases from V and 10 bases from J; junction bases left unmatched: 6. Looked up from germline, CDR1 is MGHDK and CDR2 is SYGVNS. This CDR3 is 12 amino acids long. The CDR3 DNA reads as TGTGCCAGCAGTGTTGGCAGGGGGGTAGCTTTCTTT. Translating gives CASSVGRGVAFF. Full variable domain (remainder filled in from reference TRBV25-1 and TRBJ1-1): EADIYQTPRYLVIGTGKKITLECSQTMGHDKMYWYQQDPGMELHLIHYSYGVNSTEKGDLSSESTVSRIRTEHFPLTLESARPSHTSQYLCASSVGRGVAFFGQGTRLTVV.

The chain recombines TRBV9 with TRBJ1-2; D is uncertain. Trimming cost V 0 bases and J 8 bases, with 11 bases left between them. The germline CDR1 and CDR2 sequences are SGDLS and YYNGEE. The CDR3 loop spans 13 amino acids. The CDR3 DNA reads as TGTGCCAGCAGCGTAGAGGGAGAAGGAGGCTACACCTTC. Its translation: CASSVEGEGGYTF. Supplemented by reference TRBV9 and TRBJ1-2, the full variable domain reads DSGVTQTPKHLITATGQRVTLRCSPRSGDLSVYWYQQSLDQGLQFLIQYYNGEERAKGNILERFSAQQFPDLHSELNLSSLELGDSALYFCASSVEGEGGYTFGSGTRLTVV.

V gene TRBV6-1 combines with J gene TRBJ1-3; 7 bases line up with TRBD1. V shed 6 bases and J 0 bases; nucleotides not matched to a gene: 5. There are 15 residues in the CDR3. CDR1 and CDR2 (germline): MNHNS, SASEGT. The CDR3 region has the DNA TGTGCCAGCAGCCGGACAGGCCCCTCTGGAAACACCATATATTTT. This translates into CASSRTGPSGNTIYF.

This clone is a singleton in its sample. The V and J genes are TRBV18 and TRBJ1-2; D perhaps matches TRBD1 (6 bases). This CDR3 is 14 amino acids long. With 3 bases removed from V and 8 bases from J, the gap between germline ends came to 16 bases. CDR1 KGHSH and CDR2 LQKENI come from the germline V gene. CDR3 nucleotide sequence: TGTGCCAGCTCACCGGCCGGGACACCCTTGGGCTACACCTTC. It specifies CASSPAGTPLGYTF.

The CDR3 DNA sequence: TGTGCCGTACGGGTGGCTGATACGCAGTATTTT. Protein product: CAVRVADTQYF. The rearrangement links TRBV7-9 to TRBJ2-3; D remains unclear. Germline CDR1 and CDR2: SEHNR and FQNEAQ (reference sequence). CDR3 length: 11 residues. V lost 11 bases, J lost 6 bases, and 12 bases lay in between.

The chain uses TRBV11-2 and TRBJ2-2, with 12 bases aligning to TRBD1. Germline V gives CDR1 SGHAT, CDR2 FQNNGV. This CDR3 is built from 18 residues. V lost 3 bases to trimming and J lost 0 bases; unmatched junction nucleotides: 5. As DNA, the CDR3 is TGTGCCAGCAGCTTCGGCGGGACAGGGGGCCCGAACACCGGGGAGCTGTTTTTT. Encoded protein: CASSFGGTGGPNTGELFF.

This clone was recorded only once. V usage is TRBV19 and J usage is TRBJ1-5, with D hard to call. The CDR3 length is 17 residues. The germline V gene encodes CDR1 LNHDA and CDR2 SQIVND (reference sequence). The V gene lost 3 bases and the J gene lost 4 bases, with 19 bases spanning the gap. This chain's CDR3 is CASSIGPSHALNQPQHF. The CDR3 bases are TGTGCCAGTAGTATTGGGCCGTCCCATGCCTTAAATCAGCCCCAGCATTTT.

V is TRBV7-2 and J is TRBJ2-5; the match to TRBD2 covers 8 bases. Germline values: CDR1 SGHTA, CDR2 FQGNSA. With V trimmed by 5 bases and J by 4 bases, 12 bases remained unmatched. The CDR3 has 16 amino acids. CDR3 sequence reads: CASSRQSAGGGETQYF. The DNA for the CDR3 is TGTGCCAGCAGCCGTCAATCCGCCGGGGGGGGAGAGACCCAGTACTTC.

As DNA, the CDR3 is TGTGCCAGCAGACGGACAGGCAACACTGAAGCTTTCTTT. Amino acids: CASRRTGNTEAFF. The chain employs TRBV6-5 and TRBJ1-1, with 7 bases matching TRBD1. With 6 bases clipped from V and 2 bases from J, the junction kept 3 bases outside the gene matches. Germline V gene data show CDR1 as MNHEY and CDR2 as SVGAGI. There are 13 residues in the CDR3.

V gene TRBV27 combines with J gene TRBJ1-1; perhaps TRBD1 as D (6 bases). Looked up from germline, CDR1 is MNHEY and CDR2 is SMNVEV (reference sequence). This CDR3 is built from 14 residues. V lost 7 bases and J 5 bases, leaving 17 bases between the germline ends. The CDR3 DNA is TGTGCCAGCACTAAGCAGGGTCAGGGGACTGAAGCTTTCTTT. This translates into CASTKQGQGTEAFF.

V and J are TRBV5-4 and TRBJ2-1; TRBD2 agrees at 11 bases. V lost 3 bases to trimming and J lost 7 bases; unmatched junction nucleotides: 12. CDR3 length equals 17 residues. CDR1 is SGHNT, CDR2 YYREEE, per germline (reference sequence). The CDR3 DNA follows: TGTGCCAGCAGCTCGCAAAGAGGACTAGCGGGCGGGAATGAGCAGTTCTTC. Its translation: CASSSQRGLAGGNEQFF.

The chain combines TRBV28 with TRBJ2-7; TRBD1 matches at 9 bases. Unmatched junction bases numbered 7, after V lost 6 bases and J lost 1 base. The CDR3 length is 15 residues. Germline V gene sequence: CDR1 MDHEN, CDR2 SYDVKM. CDR3 DNA sequence: TGTGCCAGCAGCTCCGGACAGGGGCAATCCTACGAGCAGTACTTC. Translating gives CASSSGQGQSYEQYF.

The chain carries TRBV5-1 and TRBJ2-2; D gene ambiguous. This CDR3 is built from 14 residues. Trimming took off 0 bases at V and 1 base at J, with 4 bases between the two ends. Germline V lookup: CDR1 SGHRS, CDR2 YFSETQ. CDR3 in DNA: TGCGCCAGCAGCTTGGGAGTGAACACCGGGGAGCTGTTTTTT. Its translation: CASSLGVNTGELFF.

The V and J genes are TRBV6-5 and TRBJ1-1; unclear D gene. CDR3 length: 13 amino acids. Germline CDR1 is MNHEY and CDR2 is SVGAGI. V was pared by 7 bases and J by 3 bases, with 12 bases between. The CDR3 DNA sequence: TGTGCCAGCAATGAAAGGGATTACACTGAAGCTTTCTTT. Its translation: CASNERDYTEAFF.

The gene calls are TRBV28 and TRBJ1-6; D is unclear. Trimming took off 3 bases at V and 0 bases at J, with 6 bases between the two ends. CDR3 length: 15 residues. The germline CDR1 and CDR2 sequences are MDHEN and SYDVKM. The CDR3 nucleotides read TGTGCCAGCAGTTTCCCAAGCTCCTATAATTCACCCCTCCACTTT. This codes for CASSFPSSYNSPLHF.

The chain combines TRBV6-6 with TRBJ1-2, with TRBD1 identical over 10 bases. V was clipped by 6 bases and J by 3 bases; unmatched bases: 7. Germline V gene data show CDR1 as MNHNY and CDR2 as SVGAGI (reference sequence). The CDR3 is 15 amino acids. The CDR3 DNA reads TGTGCCAGCAGCCTTCGACAGGGGGCAGACTATGGCTACACCTTC. This codes for CASSLRQGADYGYTF.

This clone came up once. The chain combines TRBV7-9 with TRBJ2-1; D assignment may be TRBD1 or TRBD2 (5 bases each). Trimming shortened V by 4 bases and J by 3 bases, and 10 bases separated the two germline ends. The germline V gene encodes CDR1 SEHNR and CDR2 FQNEAQ (reference sequence). This CDR3 spans 14 amino acids. DNA of the CDR3: TGTGCCAGCAGCTCCCGGGGCCTCTACAATGAGCAGTTCTTC. Translation: CASSSRGLYNEQFF.